This T cell receptor (beta chain) was sequenced in a study of CXCR3-negative and CXCR3-positive naive CD8 T cells. Turning to this clonotype: Its antigen is unidentified.

The libraries of TRB cDNA were constructed through 5' RACE using UMI labels. TCRdb reanalyzed the 5' RACE reads and collapses them to one entry per CDR3 protein, without DNA. The sample includes fewer than 80,000 distinct CDR3 sequences. Germline CDR1 SEHNR, CDR2 FQNEAQ (reference sequence). The CDR3 consists of 15 residues. Points from the study as a whole: Comparison of naive cells showed more hydrophobic TRB CDR3s in CXCR3-positive than in CXCR3-negative naive cells.

This receptor was taken from a human donor in good health. Some clones in this sample may be carry-over from other donors' samples. The V gene is TRBV7-9, the J gene TRBJ2-5; TCRdb calls TRBD2, which cannot be checked without DNA. The specimen sequenced was naive CXCR3- CD8+ T cells from blood. Subset described: CD45RO-CCR7+CD27+CD95- naive CD8+ T cells lacking CXCR3 (TNR3-). The CDR3 protein is CASSPPWASGETQYF.